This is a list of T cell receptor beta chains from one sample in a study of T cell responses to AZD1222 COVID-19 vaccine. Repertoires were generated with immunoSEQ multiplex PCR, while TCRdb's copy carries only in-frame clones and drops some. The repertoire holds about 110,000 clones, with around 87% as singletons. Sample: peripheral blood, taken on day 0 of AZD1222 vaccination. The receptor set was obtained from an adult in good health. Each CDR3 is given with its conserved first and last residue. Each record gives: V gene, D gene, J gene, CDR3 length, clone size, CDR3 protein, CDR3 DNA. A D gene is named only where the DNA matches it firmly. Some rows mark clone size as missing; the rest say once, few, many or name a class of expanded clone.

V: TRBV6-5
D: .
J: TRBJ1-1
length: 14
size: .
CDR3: CASTRGIGNTEAFF
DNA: TGTGCCAGCACCAGGGGTATTGGGAACACTGAAGCTTTCTTT

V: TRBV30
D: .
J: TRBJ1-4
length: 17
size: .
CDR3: CAWRPSQGWGAGEKLFF
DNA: TGTGCCTGGAGGCCTTCACAAGGATGGGGGGCGGGTGAAAAACTGTTTTTT

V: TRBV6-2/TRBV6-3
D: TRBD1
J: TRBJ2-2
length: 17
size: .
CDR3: CASSYPTDRANTGELFF
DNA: TGTGCCAGCAGTTACCCGACGGACAGGGCGAACACCGGGGAGCTGTTTTTT

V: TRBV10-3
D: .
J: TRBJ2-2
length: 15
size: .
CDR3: CAISENRQNTGELFF
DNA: TGTGCCATCAGTGAAAACAGACAAAACACCGGGGAGCTGTTTTTT

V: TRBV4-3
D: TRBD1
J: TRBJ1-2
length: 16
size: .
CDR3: CASSQDGTGANYGYTF
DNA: TGCGCCAGCAGCCAAGATGGTACAGGGGCTAACTATGGCTACACCTTC

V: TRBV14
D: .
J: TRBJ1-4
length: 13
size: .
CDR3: CASSQDQVTKLFF
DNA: TGTGCCAGCAGCCAAGATCAGGTTACAAAACTGTTTTTT

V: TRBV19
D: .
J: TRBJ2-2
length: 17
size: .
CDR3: CASIKGSGGANTGELFF
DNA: TGTGCCAGTATCAAGGGTAGCGGCGGCGCGAACACCGGGGAGCTGTTTTTT

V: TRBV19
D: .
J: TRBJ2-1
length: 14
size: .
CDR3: CASTGRGGGHEQFF
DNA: TGTGCCAGTACGGGCAGGGGGGGAGGCCATGAGCAGTTCTTC

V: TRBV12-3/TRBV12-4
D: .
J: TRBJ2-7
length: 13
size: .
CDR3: CASSTPFTSEQYF
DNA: TGTGCCAGCAGCACACCTTTTACTAGCGAGCAGTACTTC

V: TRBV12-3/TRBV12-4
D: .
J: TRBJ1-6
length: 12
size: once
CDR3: CASSSLNSPLHF
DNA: TGTGCCAGCAGTTCGCTCAATTCACCCCTCCACTTT

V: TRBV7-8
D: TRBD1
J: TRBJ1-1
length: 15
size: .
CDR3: CASSLGQGGNTEAFF
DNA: TGTGCCAGCAGCTTAGGACAGGGTGGGAACACTGAAGCTTTCTTT

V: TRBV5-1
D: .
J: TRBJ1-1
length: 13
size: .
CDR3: CASSLSPNTEAFF
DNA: TGCGCCAGCAGCTTATCCCCGAACACTGAAGCTTTCTTT

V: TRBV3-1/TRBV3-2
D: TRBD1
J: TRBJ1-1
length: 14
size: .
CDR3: CASSNSPGGPEAFF
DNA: TGTGCCAGCAGCAACAGCCCAGGGGGCCCTGAAGCTTTCTTT

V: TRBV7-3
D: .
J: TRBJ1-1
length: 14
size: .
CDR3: CASSRGSGNTEAFF
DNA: TGTGCCAGCAGCCGAGGGTCGGGGAACACTGAAGCTTTCTTT

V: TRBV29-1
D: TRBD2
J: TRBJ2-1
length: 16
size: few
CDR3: CSVGGTSGSIDNEQFF
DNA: TGCAGCGTTGGGGGGACTAGCGGGAGTATCGACAATGAGCAGTTCTTC

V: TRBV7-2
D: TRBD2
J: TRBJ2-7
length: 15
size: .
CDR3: CASSLGAGLLGEQYF
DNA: TGTGCCAGCAGCTTAGGAGCGGGATTATTGGGCGAGCAGTACTTC

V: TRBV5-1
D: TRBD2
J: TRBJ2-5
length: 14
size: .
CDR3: CASKLTSGEETQYF
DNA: TGCGCCAGCAAATTGACTAGCGGGGAAGAGACCCAGTACTTC

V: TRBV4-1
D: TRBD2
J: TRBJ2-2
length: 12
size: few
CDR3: CASNGRSGELFF
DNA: TGCGCCAGCAACGGGAGGTCCGGGGAGCTGTTTTTT

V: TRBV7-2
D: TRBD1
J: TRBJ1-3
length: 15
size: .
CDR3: CASSNDRGTGNTIYF
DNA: TGTGCCAGCAGCAACGACAGGGGAACTGGAAACACCATATATTTT

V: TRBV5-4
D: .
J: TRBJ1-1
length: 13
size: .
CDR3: CASSVVSNTEAFF
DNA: TGTGCCAGCAGCGTCGTCTCGAACACTGAAGCTTTCTTT

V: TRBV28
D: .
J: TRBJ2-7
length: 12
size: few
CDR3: CASGRVEDEQYF
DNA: TGTGCCAGCGGGCGGGTTGAAGACGAGCAGTACTTC

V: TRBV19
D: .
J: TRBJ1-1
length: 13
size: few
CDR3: CASTSAGGTEAFF
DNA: TGTGCCAGTACCTCTGCGGGGGGCACTGAAGCTTTCTTT

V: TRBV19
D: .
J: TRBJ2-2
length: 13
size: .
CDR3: CASKTVNTGELFF
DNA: TGTGCCAGTAAGACAGTGAACACCGGGGAGCTGTTTTTT

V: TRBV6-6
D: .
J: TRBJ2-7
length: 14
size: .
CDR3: CASNILGNGHEQYF
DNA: TGTGCCAGCAATATCCTGGGCAATGGCCACGAGCAGTACTTC

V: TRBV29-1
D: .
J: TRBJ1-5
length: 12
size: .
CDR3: CSASFSNQPQHF
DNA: TGCAGCGCAAGTTTTAGCAATCAGCCCCAGCATTTT

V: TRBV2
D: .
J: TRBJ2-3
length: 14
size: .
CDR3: CASSVGSSTDTQYF
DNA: TGTGCCAGCAGTGTGGGATCAAGCACAGATACGCAGTATTTT

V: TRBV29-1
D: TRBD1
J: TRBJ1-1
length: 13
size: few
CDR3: CSVATGGRPEAFF
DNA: TGCAGCGTAGCGACAGGGGGCAGGCCTGAAGCTTTCTTT

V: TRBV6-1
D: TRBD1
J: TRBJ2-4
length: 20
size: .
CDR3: CASSEALRDRRGGTKNIQYF
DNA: TGTGCCAGCAGTGAAGCGCTTCGGGACAGGCGTGGCGGGACCAAAAACATTCAGTACTTC

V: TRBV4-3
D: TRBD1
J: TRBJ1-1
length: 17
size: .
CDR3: CASSQNGQGIRNTEAFF
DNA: TGCGCCAGCAGCCAAAACGGACAGGGGATAAGGAACACTGAAGCTTTCTTT

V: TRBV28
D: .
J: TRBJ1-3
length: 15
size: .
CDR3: CASSFDPFGGNTIYF
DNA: TGTGCCAGCAGTTTCGATCCATTTGGGGGAAACACCATATATTTT

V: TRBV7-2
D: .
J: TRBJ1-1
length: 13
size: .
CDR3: CASSRPPNTEAFF
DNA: TGTGCCAGCAGCAGACCCCCCAACACTGAAGCTTTCTTT

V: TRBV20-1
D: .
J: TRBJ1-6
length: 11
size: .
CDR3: CSARGGSPLHF
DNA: TGCAGTGCTAGAGGAGGTTCACCCCTCCACTTT

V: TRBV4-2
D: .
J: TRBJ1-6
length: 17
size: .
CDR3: CASRPSWGLGLNSPLHF
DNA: TGTGCCAGCAGGCCCTCTTGGGGTTTGGGGCTAAATTCACCCCTCCACTTT

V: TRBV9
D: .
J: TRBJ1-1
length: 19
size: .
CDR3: CASSVGGPTVRQMNTEAFF
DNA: TGTGCCAGCAGCGTAGGCGGGCCGACCGTAAGACAAATGAACACTGAAGCTTTCTTT

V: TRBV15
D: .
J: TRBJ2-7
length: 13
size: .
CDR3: CATSLSAFYEQYF
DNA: TGTGCCACCAGCCTAAGCGCGTTTTACGAGCAGTACTTC

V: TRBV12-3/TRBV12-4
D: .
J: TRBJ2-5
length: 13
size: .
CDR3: CASNRDLQETQYF
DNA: TGTGCCAGCAATCGGGACTTACAAGAGACCCAGTACTTC

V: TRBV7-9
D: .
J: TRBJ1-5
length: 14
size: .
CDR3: CASSLQGRNQPQHF
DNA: TGTGCCAGCAGCTTACAGGGGCGCAATCAGCCCCAGCATTTT